This T cell receptor (beta chain) came from a study of OX40 agonist ivuxolimab in advanced cancers. On the study more broadly: Averaging 60 years in age, with a range of about 20 to 90, the cohort was about 85% male.

The V end lost 5 bases, the J end lost 5 bases, and 6 bases lay between the germline ends. The CDR3 covers 11 residues. Per the germline V gene, CDR1 is GTSNPN and CDR2 is SVGIG (reference sequence). TCRdb's copy holds only in-frame clones and misses some; the assay was immunoSEQ multiplex PCR. The profile shows tens of thousands of clones, more than 75% of them singletons. This TCR was recovered from an adult with an advanced solid tumor such as melanoma, head and neck, liver or kidney cancer. The V and J genes are TRBV30 and TRBJ1-4; no reliable D call. The sample consisted of CD4+ or CD8+ T cells sorted from blood, taken in a trial of the OX40 agonist ivuxolimab. The CDR3 sequence is CAWELNEKLFF. The CDR3 DNA is TGTGCCTGGGAGTTGAATGAAAAACTGTTTTTT.